Listed below are T cell receptor beta chains from one sample, sequenced in a study of blood T cell repertoires in COVID-19. Libraries were prepared by immunoSEQ multiplex PCR; TCRdb keeps only in-frame clonotypes and omits some of them. The sample has approximately 330,000 clones; approximately 90% are singletons. Sequenced material: peripheral blood. These receptors came from a man aged 30-40 years with COVID-19, enrolled during active disease. CDR3s include the opening cysteine and the closing phenylalanine or tryptophan. The D gene is left open where the match is weak. Clone size is not always given. Where it is, it says once, few, many or a class for expanded clones.

v_gene: TRBV4-3
j_gene: TRBJ1-2
d_gene: NA
abundance: once
CDR3nt: TGCGCCAGCAGCCAATCGCTTAACCCAGATCCTTATGGCTACACCTTC
CDR3aa: CASSQSLNPDPYGYTF

v_gene: TRBV12-5
j_gene: TRBJ2-5
d_gene: NA
abundance: NA
CDR3nt: TGTGCTAGTGGTTTGGGGCAGGGGTGGCAAGAGACCCAGTACTTC
CDR3aa: CASGLGQGWQETQYF

v_gene: TRBV7-2
j_gene: TRBJ1-3
d_gene: TRBD1
abundance: many
CDR3nt: TGTGCCAGCAGCTTAGGGGGACAGGGGCTCTCTGGAAACACCATATATTTT
CDR3aa: CASSLGGQGLSGNTIYF

v_gene: TRBV6-5
j_gene: TRBJ2-1
d_gene: NA
abundance: NA
CDR3nt: TGTGCCAGCAGTTACACTGATTCCTACAGGGTTAATGAGCAGTTCTTC
CDR3aa: CASSYTDSYRVNEQFF

v_gene: TRBV9
j_gene: TRBJ2-5
d_gene: TRBD2
abundance: NA
CDR3nt: TGTGCCAGCAGCGTAGGGGCGGGAGGCTTATTGAGGAAGGAGACCCAGTACTTC
CDR3aa: CASSVGAGGLLRKETQYF

v_gene: TRBV15
j_gene: TRBJ1-5
d_gene: NA
abundance: NA
CDR3nt: TGTGCCACCAGCAGAGATCAGCGGAGCTATAGCAATCAGCCCCAGCATTTT
CDR3aa: CATSRDQRSYSNQPQHF

v_gene: TRBV6-5
j_gene: TRBJ1-1
d_gene: NA
abundance: NA
CDR3nt: TGTGCCAGCAGGGGCCCCTCGCGAACTGAAGCTTTCTTT
CDR3aa: CASRGPSRTEAFF

v_gene: TRBV6-9
j_gene: TRBJ2-7
d_gene: NA
abundance: NA
CDR3nt: TGTGCCAGCAGTTATACTGACAGGCTGAGCTCCTACGAGCAGTACTTC
CDR3aa: CASSYTDRLSSYEQYF

v_gene: TRBV4-3
j_gene: TRBJ2-7
d_gene: TRBD2
abundance: NA
CDR3nt: TGCGCCAGCAGCCAAGATCCGGGACTAGCGGGGGGGCATAACGAGCAGTACTTC
CDR3aa: CASSQDPGLAGGHNEQYF

v_gene: TRBV5-5
j_gene: TRBJ2-7
d_gene: NA
abundance: NA
CDR3nt: TGTGCCAGCAGCTTTCTCTCCTACGAGCAGTACTTC
CDR3aa: CASSFLSYEQYF

v_gene: TRBV19
j_gene: TRBJ2-1
d_gene: TRBD1
abundance: NA
CDR3nt: TGTGCCAGTAGTATAGGACAGGGCCTTGGTGAGCAGTTCTTC
CDR3aa: CASSIGQGLGEQFF

v_gene: TRBV4-2
j_gene: TRBJ2-2
d_gene: TRBD2
abundance: NA
CDR3nt: TGTGCCAGCAGCCAAGACGTGGGACTAGCGGGATACACCGGGGAGCTGTTTTTT
CDR3aa: CASSQDVGLAGYTGELFF

v_gene: TRBV5-6
j_gene: TRBJ2-7
d_gene: TRBD2
abundance: NA
CDR3nt: TGTGCCAGCCAACCCGGACTAGCGGGGGGTGAGCAGTACTTC
CDR3aa: CASQPGLAGGEQYF

v_gene: TRBV5-6
j_gene: TRBJ2-1
d_gene: NA
abundance: NA
CDR3nt: TGTGCCAGCAGCTTCGGAGCCCACAATGAGCAGTTCTTC
CDR3aa: CASSFGAHNEQFF

v_gene: TRBV3-1/TRBV3-2
j_gene: TRBJ2-2
d_gene: NA
abundance: NA
CDR3nt: TGTGCCAGCAGCCAGGGGCTGGGGGCGCTGAGCACCGGGGAGCTGTTTTTT
CDR3aa: CASSQGLGALSTGELFF

v_gene: TRBV19
j_gene: TRBJ2-1
d_gene: TRBD2
abundance: NA
CDR3nt: TGTGCCAGTAGGGCCGGACTAGCGGATCACAATGAGCAGTTCTTC
CDR3aa: CASRAGLADHNEQFF

v_gene: TRBV19
j_gene: TRBJ2-2
d_gene: NA
abundance: once
CDR3nt: TGTGCCAGTAGTTTCGGACTTAACACCGGGGAGCTGTTTTTT
CDR3aa: CASSFGLNTGELFF

v_gene: TRBV28
j_gene: TRBJ1-5
d_gene: NA
abundance: NA
CDR3nt: TGTGCCAGCAGTCCCTCGGGGCAGCCCCAGCATTTT
CDR3aa: CASSPSGQPQHF

v_gene: TRBV19
j_gene: TRBJ1-1
d_gene: TRBD1
abundance: NA
CDR3nt: TGTGCCAGTCTACAGGGGGGCACTGAAGCTTTCTTT
CDR3aa: CASLQGGTEAFF

v_gene: TRBV2
j_gene: TRBJ1-2
d_gene: TRBD1
abundance: NA
CDR3nt: TGTGCCAGCAGTGCGGCCGGGACAGGGTTTTATGGCTACACCTTC
CDR3aa: CASSAAGTGFYGYTF

v_gene: TRBV11-2
j_gene: TRBJ2-1
d_gene: NA
abundance: NA
CDR3nt: TGTGCCAGCAGCTTAAAACTCGGCTACAATGAGCAGTTCTTC
CDR3aa: CASSLKLGYNEQFF

v_gene: TRBV7-9
j_gene: TRBJ1-3
d_gene: TRBD1
abundance: NA
CDR3nt: TGTGCCAGCAGCTTAGGCAGGGGGCTCGGTGGAAACACCATATATTTT
CDR3aa: CASSLGRGLGGNTIYF

v_gene: TRBV19
j_gene: TRBJ2-7
d_gene: NA
abundance: NA
CDR3nt: TGTGCCAGTAGTTCCTCAGGCGAGCAGTACTTC
CDR3aa: CASSSSGEQYF

v_gene: TRBV27
j_gene: TRBJ2-7
d_gene: NA
abundance: NA
CDR3nt: TGTGCCAGCAGTTTCTCCGGGACTTTCTACGAGCAGTACTTC
CDR3aa: CASSFSGTFYEQYF

v_gene: TRBV3-1/TRBV3-2
j_gene: TRBJ2-1
d_gene: TRBD2
abundance: NA
CDR3nt: TGTGCCAGCGACCAGGGACTAGCGGGAAGTTCTACTGAGCAGTTCTTC
CDR3aa: CASDQGLAGSSTEQFF

v_gene: TRBV2
j_gene: TRBJ2-7
d_gene: TRBD1
abundance: NA
CDR3nt: TGTGCCAGCAGTCCTACAGGGGGCAGGGGCGAGCAGTACTTC
CDR3aa: CASSPTGGRGEQYF

v_gene: TRBV2
j_gene: TRBJ1-1
d_gene: NA
abundance: NA
CDR3nt: TGTGCCAGCAGGGGGGGACTTTTGAACACTGAAGCTTTCTTT
CDR3aa: CASRGGLLNTEAFF

v_gene: TRBV4-1
j_gene: TRBJ1-5
d_gene: NA
abundance: NA
CDR3nt: TGCGCCAGCAGCCAAGGGCGCGGGGCCGGGAATCAGCCCCAGCATTTT
CDR3aa: CASSQGRGAGNQPQHF

v_gene: TRBV7-2
j_gene: TRBJ2-2
d_gene: TRBD2
abundance: NA
CDR3nt: TGTGCCAGCAGCCGGAGGACTAGCGGGAGGACCGGGGAGCTGTTTTTT
CDR3aa: CASSRRTSGRTGELFF

v_gene: TRBV7-2
j_gene: TRBJ2-7
d_gene: TRBD1
abundance: NA
CDR3nt: TGTGCCAGCAGCCCCAGGGCGGGACAGGGGACTTACTACGAGCAGTACTTC
CDR3aa: CASSPRAGQGTYYEQYF